The 20 T cell receptor beta chains below all came from one sample that was sequenced in a study of T cells after yellow fever vaccination. One entry per CDR3 protein results from TCRdb running MiXCR on the 5' RACE reads. The data hold around 350,000 distinct CDR3 sequences, with around 10% observed a single time. The sample consisted of PBMCs, taken on the day of the first yellow fever vaccination. Receptor source: a young man who received the YFV17D yellow fever vaccine.

In its sample, this clonotype was seen a few times. This rearrangement joins TRBV20-1 to TRBJ1-5; no reliable D call. Germline values: CDR1 DFQATT, CDR2 SNEGSKA (reference sequence). The CDR3 loop spans 15 amino acids. With 2 bases removed from V and 3 bases from J, the gap between germline ends came to 14 bases. CDR3 residues: CSARSVGGPNQPQHF. As DNA, the CDR3 is TGCAGTGCTAGATCCGTGGGTGGGCCCAATCAGCCCCAGCATTTT.

The chain couples TRBV5-5 to TRBJ2-1, with D tentatively TRBD1 (5 bases). V gave up 5 bases and J gave up 10 bases, with 10 bases separating them. Germline CDR1 and CDR2: SGHKS and YYEKEE (reference sequence). The CDR3 extends over 11 amino acids. In DNA form, the CDR3 reads TGTGCCAGCAGTACCCGGACAGAGCAGTTCTTC. This codes for CASSTRTEQFF.

This clonotype was seen a handful of times. The chain combines TRBV20-1 with TRBJ2-3; the D call may be TRBD1 or TRBD2 (7 bases each). CDR1 is DFQATT, CDR2 SNEGSKA, per germline (reference sequence). Trimming removed 8 bases at V and 3 bases at J, with 12 bases between. The CDR3 has 12 amino acids. This CDR3 is CSTQGGTDTQYF. The CDR3 region has the DNA TGCAGTACCCAGGGGGGGACAGATACGCAGTATTTT.

This clonotype has ten or more counts. The rearrangement uses TRBV5-1 and TRBJ1-6; D remains ambiguous. The CDR3 has 16 residues. With 2 bases removed from V and 3 bases from J, the gap between germline ends came to 12 bases. Germline CDR1 SGHRS, CDR2 YFSETQ. The CDR3 coding sequence is TGCGCCAGCAGCTTCACCCCGGAGAGCTATAATTCACCCCTCCACTTT. Protein sequence: CASSFTPESYNSPLHF. The full variable domain, rest sourced from reference TRBV5-1 and TRBJ1-6, is KAGVTQTPRYLIKTRGQQVTLSCSPISGHRSVSWYQQTPGQGLQFLFEYFSETQRNKGNFPGRFSGRQFSNSRSEMNVSTLELGDSALYLCASSFTPESYNSPLHFGNGTRLTVT.

This clonotype occurred many times. This chain joins TRBV18 and TRBJ2-5; maybe TRBD1 (6 bases). With 0 bases removed from V and 2 bases from J, the gap between germline ends came to 10 bases. From germline, CDR1 is KGHSH and CDR2 LQKENI. This CDR3 comprises 15 residues. The CDR3 loop reads CASSPPSTGQETQYF. CDR3 DNA sequence: TGTGCCAGCTCACCACCGTCGACAGGACAAGAGACCCAGTACTTC. The full variable domain, completed using reference TRBV18 and TRBJ2-5, is NAGVMQNPRHLVRRRGQEARLRCSPMKGHSHVYWYRQLPEEGLKFMVYLQKENIIDESGMPKERFSAEFPKEGPSILRIQQVVRGDSAAYFCASSPPSTGQETQYFGPGTRLLVL.

The chain employs TRBV7-9 and TRBJ2-5; D is undetermined. The CDR3 spans 10 residues. Looked up from germline, CDR1 is SEHNR and CDR2 is FQNEAQ (reference sequence). V was shortened by 5 bases and J by 5 bases, with 3 bases between the two germline ends. The chain's CDR3 is CASSMETQYF. The CDR3 DNA reads TGTGCCAGCAGCATGGAGACCCAGTACTTC.

This clonotype was seen ten or more times. Here the CDR3 reads CASTPQGPYTEAFF. CDR3 coding DNA: TGTGCCAGCACCCCCCAGGGTCCCTACACTGAAGCTTTCTTT. The chain is built from TRBV12-3 or TRBV12-4 and TRBJ1-1, with D perhaps matching TRBD1 (5 bases). This CDR3 spans 14 amino acids. Trimming removed 7 bases from V and 3 bases from J, with 15 bases in between.

CDR3 coding DNA: TGTGCCAGCGGGGTAACCACCGGGGAGCTGTTTTTT. Its translation: CASGVTTGELFF. The chain has TRBV12-3 or TRBV12-4 and TRBJ2-2; no firm D call. The length of the CDR3 is 12 residues. V dropped 8 bases and J dropped 4 bases, with 8 bases sitting between them.

The chain is built from TRBV7-6 and TRBJ1-6; D may be TRBD1 (6 bases). The length of the CDR3 is 16 residues. V lost 2 bases to trimming and J lost 4 bases, with 12 bases between them. The germline gives CDR1 SGHVS, CDR2 FNYEAQ. The CDR3 nucleotides are TGTGCCAGCAGCTTAAGGGCAGGGGATTATAATTCACCCCTCCACTTT. Amino acid sequence: CASSLRAGDYNSPLHF. Full variable domain (missing parts from reference TRBV7-6 and TRBJ1-6): GAGVSQSPRYKVTKRGQDVALRCDPISGHVSLYWYRQALGQGPEFLTYFNYEAQQDKSGLPNDRFSAERPEGSISTLTIQRTEQRDSAMYRCASSLRAGDYNSPLHFGNGTRLTVT.

This clonotype was found a few times. The chain carries TRBV20-1 and TRBJ2-7, with 7 bases aligning to TRBD1. Germline V gives CDR1 DFQATT, CDR2 SNEGSKA (reference sequence). V dropped 3 bases and J dropped 2; count of bases not matched to a gene: 4. The CDR3 runs 13 residues. CDR3 DNA: TGCAGTGCTAGCAGGACAGGAACCTACGAGCAGTACTTC. Amino acid sequence: CSASRTGTYEQYF.

The chain recombines TRBV10-1 with TRBJ1-5; 8 nucleotides match TRBD1. Germline assignment: CDR1 WNHNN and CDR2 SYGVQD (reference sequence). This CDR3 comprises 14 residues. V lost 5 bases to trimming and J lost 7 bases; unmatched junction nucleotides: 7. CDR3 loop: CASSLDRAEQPQHF. The CDR3, as DNA: TGCGCCAGCAGTTTGGACAGGGCTGAACAGCCCCAGCATTTT.

The chain is built from TRBV12-3 or TRBV12-4 and TRBJ1-2; D ambiguous. Between the trimmed V and J ends, which lost 3 bases and 5 bases, there was a span of 7 bases. The CDR3 runs to 12 residues. The DNA of the CDR3 is TGTGCCAGCAGTTTTCCGGAATATGGCTACACCTTC. It translates to CASSFPEYGYTF.

The rearrangement links TRBV4-1 to TRBJ1-2; 10 bases map to TRBD1. CDR1 is MGHRA and CDR2 is YSYEKL in the germline V gene. The V segment lost 4 bases and the J segment 2 bases; nucleotides outside the gene matches: 7. This CDR3 spans 16 amino acids. In nucleotides, the CDR3 is TGCGCCAGCAGCCCCCAACTGGACAGGGGGAACTATGGCTACACCTTC. This codes for CASSPQLDRGNYGYTF.

This clonotype was counted between two and nine times. The rearrangement joins TRBV7-2 to TRBJ2-2; D might be TRBD2 (6 bases). This CDR3 has 15 amino acids. Germline CDR1 SGHTA, CDR2 FQGNSA. Trimming removed 2 bases at V and 3 bases at J, with 10 bases between. CDR3 in amino acids: CASSLQSGDTGELFF. CDR3 DNA: TGTGCCAGCAGCTTACAATCGGGGGACACCGGGGAGCTGTTTTTT.

CDR3 sequence reads: CASSFYPGPLPETQYF. The CDR3 DNA sequence: TGCGCCAGCAGCTTCTATCCGGGACCTTTACCAGAGACCCAGTACTTC. The chain is built from TRBV5-1 and TRBJ2-5; either TRBD1 or TRBD2 may supply D (5 bases each). Trimming pared 2 bases from V and 4 bases from J, leaving 18 bases between. The CDR3 contains 16 residues. Per germline, CDR1 SGHRS and CDR2 YFSETQ.

This clonotype was counted only a few times. This rearrangement joins TRBV5-1 to TRBJ1-1, with 8 bases lining up with TRBD1. Looked up from germline, CDR1 is SGHRS and CDR2 is YFSETQ. There are 14 residues in the CDR3. V trimming: 4 bases; J trimming: 1 base; junction bases outside the gene matches: 3. CDR3 sequence: CASSTQGGNTEAFF. DNA for the CDR3: TGCGCCAGCAGCACACAGGGGGGGAACACTGAAGCTTTCTTT.

J is TRBJ2-1 and V is TRBV20-1; TRBD2 agrees at 8 bases. The CDR3 totals 14 residues. V was clipped by 4 bases and J by 1 base; unmatched bases: 3. CDR1 and CDR2 from the germline V gene are DFQATT and SNEGSKA (reference sequence). In DNA, the CDR3 is TGCAGTGCTAAGCGGGGGTCTTCCTACAATGAGCAGTTCTTC. Translated, it gives CSAKRGSSYNEQFF.

This clonotype has at least ten counts. The V gene is TRBV4-2, the J gene TRBJ1-4; D uncertain. V was trimmed by 0 bases and J by 8 bases, leaving 19 bases between them. The length of the CDR3 is 17 residues. Germline lookup yields CDR1 LGHNA and CDR2 YNFKEQ. CDR3 in amino acids: CASSQDFLGRREEKLFF. CDR3 coding DNA: TGTGCCAGCAGCCAAGATTTTCTTGGCAGGAGGGAAGAAAAACTGTTTTTT.

The sample holds many counts of this clonotype. The chain carries TRBV4-2 and TRBJ2-3; 15 bases line up with TRBD2. Germline V lookup: CDR1 LGHNA, CDR2 YNFKEQ. This CDR3 is built from 16 residues. Trimming took 4 bases from V and 2 from J; bases not matched to a gene: 1. DNA of the CDR3: TGTGCCAGCAGCCGGACTAGCGGGGGGGCCACAGATACGCAGTATTTT. Protein product: CASSRTSGGATDTQYF.

This clonotype was seen only a few times. This chain joins TRBV18 and TRBJ1-1; possible D gene TRBD1, 6 bases. V was pared by 4 bases and J by 6 bases, with 12 bases between. Germline V gene sequence: CDR1 KGHSH, CDR2 LQKENI. The CDR3 consists of 13 residues. CDR3 nucleotides: TGTGCCAGCTCACTTACAGGGATCGCTGAAGCTTTCTTT. Its translation is CASSLTGIAEAFF. The whole variable domain, filled in from reference TRBV18 and TRBJ1-1, reads NAGVMQNPRHLVRRRGQEARLRCSPMKGHSHVYWYRQLPEEGLKFMVYLQKENIIDESGMPKERFSAEFPKEGPSILRIQQVVRGDSAAYFCASSLTGIAEAFFGQGTRLTVV.